The present T cell receptor beta chain was sequenced within a study of blood T cell repertoires in COVID-19. Turning to the study itself: Samples came from the United States, Italy and Spain, spanning acute and convalescent COVID-19.

The CDR3 spans 15 residues. In germline, CDR1 is SGHTS, CDR2 YDEGEE. V lost 5 bases, J lost 4 bases, and 10 bases stayed unmatched. Here immunoSEQ multiplex PCR was the method, and the copy in TCRdb shows in-frame clones only, minus some. The repertoire holds fewer than 200,000 clones, with roughly four fifths as singletons. Sequences were obtained from peripheral blood. The TCR comes from a man between 40 and 49 years old who had recovered from COVID-19. V is TRBV5-8 and J is TRBJ1-2, with TRBD1 matching over 8 bases. The CDR3 loop is CASRVDRDGPYGYTF. CDR3 bases: TGTGCCAGCAGGGTGGACAGGGACGGACCCTATGGCTACACCTTC.